This record concerns one T cell receptor (beta chain) sequence. The CDR3 contains 11 residues. J lost 15 bases, V lost 3 bases, and 8 bases had no gene match. Germline values: CDR1 DFQATT, CDR2 SNEGSKA (reference sequence). Assay: immunoSEQ multiplex PCR; the TCRdb copy retains only in-frame clones and omits some. The sample consists of 30,000 or so clones, 80% to 90% of them appearing once. The data are from a study of blood T cell repertoires in COVID-19. Across the study: Italy, Spain and the United States were the sources of the convalescent and acute COVID-19 samples. Sources were T cells, B-cell-depleted T cells, or PBMCs; the material itself was cDNA or gDNA.

The chain couples TRBV20-1 to TRBJ2-1, with TRBD2 matching 7 bases. The sample comprised peripheral blood. The TCR originated in a woman older than 75 with active or convalescent COVID-19. CDR3 region: CSARVAGDPFF. In nucleotides, the CDR3 is TGCAGTGCTAGGGTGGCGGGAGACCCGTTCTTC.